This record concerns one TCR beta chain sequence. The target antigen is unknown. The assay was immunoSEQ multiplex PCR, and TCRdb's table has in-frame clones only and misses some. The sample holds approximately 75,000 clones; around 93% are singletons and the top ten take approximately 4.5%. CDR1 SGHAT and CDR2 FQNNGV come from the germline V gene. This CDR3 has 15 residues. Deletions cut 5 bases from V and 1 base from J, with 15 bases between. The sample comes from a study of siplizumab effects on memory and regulatory T cells. Study conclusions and caveats: It was not possible to assign a naive or memory phenotype to roughly 80-97% of proliferating CD4+ or CD8+ clones. Naive T cell populations appeared to exhibit greater diversity than memory cells and appeared to be major alloresponse contributors. Tregs that proliferated in siplizumab cultures did not have their suppressive function confirmed. Siplizumab brought about a significant reduction in alloreactive sequences traceable to unstimulated CD4+ memory cells.

The source of this sequence is a human donor in good health. The gene calls are TRBV11-2 and TRBJ2-7; maybe TRBD1 (6 bases). The sample was CD8+ T cells sorted from blood. In DNA form, the CDR3 reads TGTGCCAGCAGCCCAGGGGCTAGTCCGTCCTACGAGCAGTACTTC. This sequence encodes CASSPGASPSYEQYF.